The clone carrying this TCR beta chain was recorded at least ten times. The data derive from a study of T cells in Graves' hyperthyroidism and ophthalmopathy. With 1 base removed from V and 1 base from J, the gap between germline ends came to 10 bases. This CDR3 spans 15 amino acids. CDR1 and CDR2 (germline): SGHVS, FQNEAQ. Exclusion criteria comprised uncontrolled infection, other autoimmune disease, pregnancy or lactation. Researchers took RNA transcripts and amplified the TCR beta CDR3 regions from them. Using the HTBI primer set, a first-round RT-PCR was run on the TCR CDR3. TCRdb passed the multiplex PCR reads through MiXCR, listing each CDR3 protein once. The data show about 520,000 distinct CDR3 sequences, roughly 24% seen once.

The TCR comes from a woman aged 30 to 39 with Graves' ophthalmopathy. Sequenced sample: blood. The gene calls are TRBV7-8 and TRBJ1-1, with D maybe TRBD1 (5 bases). The CDR3 region is CASSLDPGPNTEAFF. Written as DNA, the CDR3 is TGTGCCAGCAGCTTAGATCCGGGGCCGAACACTGAAGCTTTCTTT. Looking up the rest from reference TRBV7-8 and TRBJ1-1 gives the full variable domain: GAGVSQSPRYKVAKRGQDVALRCDPISGHVSLFWYQQALGQGPEFLTYFQNEAQLDKSGLPSDRFFAERPEGSVSTLKIQRTQQEDSAVYLCASSLDPGPNTEAFFGQGTRLTVV.